This T cell receptor (beta chain) was recorded in a study of cytomegalovirus exposure and HLA in healthy donors. Overall study findings and caveats: The majority of TCR sequences were rare, yet some public TCRs appeared in many donors.

Some clones are missing from TCRdb's copy, which holds only in-frame ones; the method was immunoSEQ multiplex PCR. The table includes 200,000 or so clones, 88% detected once. Comment on this clone: Its antigen remains unidentified.

There are 17 residues in the CDR3. Germline CDR1 reads SGHRS; CDR2 reads YFSETQ. V was clipped by 1 base and J by 1 base; unmatched bases: 8. This TCR was recovered from a woman between 18 and 29 years old in good health and CMV-seronegative. Material for sequencing was PBMCs. The chain carries TRBV5-1 and TRBJ1-1; TRBD1 matches 9 bases. The CDR3 loop reads CASSLISPGQGNTEAFF. Written as DNA, the CDR3 is TGCGCCAGCAGCTTGATTTCGCCGGGACAGGGGAACACTGAAGCTTTCTTT.